Listed here are 21 T cell receptor beta chains from one sample, sequenced in a study of TET2 disruption in CD19-targeted CAR T cells. Libraries were prepared by immunoSEQ multiplex PCR; TCRdb keeps only in-frame clonotypes and omits some of them. This listing includes under 30,000 clones. Treatment indicated: autologous CTL019 cells: CD19 CAR with 4-1BB and CD3 zeta domains. The antigens these receptors bind are not known. The material sequenced was CD8- CAR+ T cells sorted from cultured blood T cells, taken for CD19 CAR T cell therapy. Subset: CD8-negative CAR-positive T cells from the infusion product. These receptors originate from a man aged 70 or older with chronic lymphocytic leukemia.

About this clone: The CDR3 is cut off 3 residues early in the read; its end comes from the germline J gene. The genes are TRBV6-2 or TRBV6-3 and TRBJ2-4; D uncertain. Per the germline V gene, CDR1 is MNHEY and CDR2 is SVGEGT. This CDR3 spans 14 amino acids. CDR3 amino acids: CASSYSLNSYSQYF. The DNA read from the CDR3 is TGTGCCAGCAGTTACTCTTTGAACAGCTACAGT.

Turning to this clone: Coverage ceases 3 residues before the CDR3 finishes, and the germline J gene fills in the end. This rearrangement joins TRBV3-1 (or the pseudogene TRBV3-2) to TRBJ2-7, with 12 bases identical to TRBD2. Germline CDR1 is LGHDT and CDR2 is YNNKEL (reference sequence). V trimming: 3 bases; J trimming: 5 bases; junction bases outside the gene matches: 8. The CDR3 extends over 16 amino acids. CDR3 DNA, as far as it was read: TGTGCCAGCAGCCACCCAACTAGCGGGGGGTTGGACGAG. Its protein product is CASSHPTSGGLDE. The whole CDR3 is CASSHPTSGGLDEQYF.

As regards this clone: The read ends 3 residues early relative to the CDR3; the germline J gene fills the gap. This specimen includes other DNA sequences encoding the same CDR3. The rearrangement uses TRBV29-1 and TRBJ1-2; D perhaps matches TRBD1 (6 bases). Looked up from germline, CDR1 is SQVTM and CDR2 is ANQGSEA. The CDR3 is 13 amino acids. The CDR3 is CSVEDSDLTRYTF. CDR3 bases read: TGCAGCGTTGAGGACAGTGATCTAACGCGC.

Regarding this clone: The read comes to an end 3 residues before the CDR3 does, leaving the germline J gene to fill in the end. Other DNA variants within this sample encode the same CDR3. The genes are TRBV18 and TRBJ1-1; D might be TRBD1 (5 bases). The CDR3 covers 16 residues. CDR1 and CDR2 from the germline V gene are KGHSH and LQKENI. CDR3 DNA, as far as it was read: TGTGCCAGCTCACCATACGACGCGACCGAAGGGGAGACA. The encoded protein is CASSPYDATEGET. The full CDR3 protein is CASSPYDATEGETAFF.

In the case of this clone: The read terminates 3 residues ahead of where the CDR3 ends, so the germline J gene completes it. This chain links TRBV28 with TRBJ1-2, with TRBD1 matching 10 bases. V lost 6 bases and J lost 7; bases outside the gene matches: 5. Germline V CDR1 and CDR2: MDHEN, SYDVKM. CDR3 size: 13 residues. The CDR3 loop reads CASSSGQGTGYTF. The part of the CDR3 DNA that was read is TGTGCCAGCAGCTCGGGACAGGGGACTGGC.

As concerns this clone: With the read ending 3 residues before the CDR3 end, the germline J gene is used to fill in that end. Different DNA sequences within this sample yield the same CDR3. The chain employs TRBV12-3 or TRBV12-4 and TRBJ1-2, with 8 bases that match TRBD1. V lost 3 bases, J lost 3 bases, and 6 bases stayed unmatched. CDR3 length: 15 amino acids. CDR3 residues: CASSLGAGGYYGYTF. The sequenced part of the CDR3 DNA is TGTGCCAGCAGTTTGGGTGCAGGGGGCTACTATGGC.

Concerning this clone itself: The read ends 3 residues early relative to the CDR3; the germline J gene fills the gap. J is TRBJ2-5 and V is TRBV20-1, with 13 bases aligning to TRBD2. The CDR3 runs 17 residues. J gave up 4 bases and V 0 bases, and 8 bases lay outside the gene matches. The germline CDR1 and CDR2 sequences are DFQATT and SNEGSKA (reference sequence). The CDR3 region is CSARDPLGLAGRETQYF. The CDR3 bases that were read are TGCAGTGCTAGAGATCCCCTGGGACTAGCGGGGAGAGAGACC.

A word on this clone: The CDR3 end lies 3 residues beyond the end of the read and is filled in from the germline J gene. The V and J genes are TRBV18 and TRBJ2-3, with a possible D match to TRBD2 (6 bases). The V end was cut by 2 bases, the J end by 3 bases, with 12 bases between. In germline, CDR1 is KGHSH, CDR2 LQKENI. The CDR3 runs to 15 residues. CDR3 DNA, as far as it was read: TGTGCCAGCTCACCAGCGGGGAGACGGACAGATACG. Translated, it gives CASSPAGRRTDT. In full, the CDR3 is CASSPAGRRTDTQYF.

About this clone: The sequence runs out 3 residues before the end of the CDR3; the remainder is reconstructed from the germline J gene. V gene TRBV7-2 combines with J gene TRBJ1-2, with a weak D call TRBD1 (5 bases). Germline assignment: CDR1 SGHTA and CDR2 FQGNSA. The CDR3 extends over 14 amino acids. The covered CDR3 bases are TGTGCCAGCAGCCCCCCGACTAGCGGGGGTGAC. Amino acids: CASSPPTSGGD. The full CDR3 protein reads CASSPPTSGGDYTF.

A remark on this clone: The read ends 3 residues early relative to the CDR3; the germline J gene fills the gap. This chain links TRBV20-1 with TRBJ2-5; TRBD2 matches at 15 bases. The V gene's germline CDR1 is DFQATT and CDR2 SNEGSKA (reference sequence). Losses at the gene ends were 6 bases for V and 2 bases for J; bases not matched to a gene: 4. This CDR3 is built from 15 residues. The chain's CDR3 is CSAPGLAGGQETQYF. The DNA read from the CDR3 is TGCAGTGCCCCGGGACTAGCGGGGGGTCAAGAGACC.

Notes on this clone: The read gets to within 3 residues of the CDR3 end, and the germline J gene fills in the rest. V is TRBV18 and J is TRBJ1-2, with D possibly TRBD1 on 6 matching bases. The CDR3 length is 15 residues. CDR1 KGHSH and CDR2 LQKENI come from the germline V gene. The sequenced CDR3 bases are TGTGCCAGCTCACCCGGGGGGGGCCAGGCCGTCAGC. This sequence encodes CASSPGGGQAVS. The entire CDR3 sequence reads CASSPGGGQAVSYTF.

Regarding this clone: The read falls 3 residues short of the CDR3 end, and the missing part is taken from the germline J gene. The chain uses TRBV28 and TRBJ2-7; D may be TRBD1 (6 bases). Germline V gene data show CDR1 as MDHEN and CDR2 as SYDVKM. The CDR3 covers 18 residues. The germline V and J ends were trimmed by 3 bases and 2 bases, with 23 bases remaining between them. The covered CDR3 bases are TGTGCCAGCAGTTTTCCAGTCCTTCGGGACAAAAGAACCTACGAG. Translating gives CASSFPVLRDKRTYE. The complete CDR3 sequence is CASSFPVLRDKRTYEQYF.

About this clone: The sequence runs out 3 residues before the end of the CDR3; the remainder is reconstructed from the germline J gene. The V gene is TRBV10-2, the J gene TRBJ2-7; D is uncertain. Trimming shortened V by 5 bases and J by 1 base, and 12 bases separated the two germline ends. Looked up from germline, CDR1 is WSHSY and CDR2 is SAAADI. The CDR3 has 14 amino acids. The CDR3: CASSLGIGSYEQYF. Partial CDR3 DNA: TGCGCCAGCAGTCTAGGCATCGGTTCCTACGAG.

A remark on this clone: The CDR3 end lies 3 residues beyond the end of the read and is filled in from the germline J gene. Other nucleotide sequences in the sample specify the same CDR3. This rearrangement joins TRBV10-2 to TRBJ1-2; 8 bases map to TRBD1. Per germline, CDR1 WSHSY and CDR2 SAAADI. Unmatched junction bases numbered 7, after V lost 3 bases and J lost 7 bases. The length of the CDR3 is 14 residues. Incomplete CDR3 DNA: TGCGCCAGCAGTGAAATCGGACAGGGAGGTGGC. It codes for CASSEIGQGGG. The entire CDR3 sequence reads CASSEIGQGGGYTF.

As concerns this clone: The CDR3 end lies 3 residues beyond the end of the read and is filled in from the germline J gene. The V gene is TRBV19, the J gene TRBJ2-3; 10 bases are shared with TRBD1. V gave up 5 bases and J gave up 4 bases; unmatched junction bases: 6. This CDR3 has 15 residues. Looked up from germline, CDR1 is LNHDA and CDR2 is SQIVND (reference sequence). The sequenced CDR3 bases are TGTGCCAGTAGTTCGGGACAGGGGAAGTCAGATACG. Protein product: CASSSGQGKSDT. The full CDR3 sequence reads CASSSGQGKSDTQYF.

On this clone itself: The read terminates 3 residues before the CDR3 end, so the remaining end is supplied by the germline J gene. This chain uses TRBV20-1 with TRBJ2-5; perhaps TRBD2 as D (7 bases). The CDR3 loop spans 16 amino acids. From germline, CDR1 is DFQATT and CDR2 SNEGSKA (reference sequence). V lost 0 bases and J 1 base, leaving 15 bases between the germline ends. The sequenced CDR3 bases are TGCAGTGCTAGAGATTTCCTACGGGGGGCCCAAGAGACC. This translates into CSARDFLRGAQET. The entire CDR3 sequence reads CSARDFLRGAQETQYF.

Concerning this clone: The observed sequence ends 3 residues before the CDR3 terminus, with the missing tail filled in from the germline J gene. The rearrangement joins TRBV14 to TRBJ2-4, with D possibly being TRBD1 (6 bases). Germline-derived CDR1 and CDR2 are SGHDN and FVKESK. This CDR3 contains 14 residues. The part of the CDR3 DNA that was read is TGTGCCAGCAGCCAAGCAGGGGAGTCCTATGGT. It is translated as CASSQAGESYG. The whole CDR3 protein reads CASSQAGESYGQYF. Supplemented by reference TRBV14 and TRBJ2-4, the full variable domain reads EAGVTQFPSHSVIEKGQTVTLRCDPISGHDNLYWYRRVMGKEIKFLLHFVKESKQDESGMPNNRFLAERTGGTYSTLKVQPAELEDSGVYFCASSQAGESYGQYFGAGTRLSVL.

For this clone: Coverage ceases 3 residues before the CDR3 finishes, and the germline J gene fills in the end. The J gene is TRBJ2-1, the V gene TRBV5-4, with 7 bases lining up with TRBD1. CDR3 size: 13 residues. V was clipped by 3 bases and J by 8 bases; unmatched bases: 5. Germline V lookup: CDR1 SGHNT, CDR2 YYREEE (reference sequence). The sequenced CDR3 bases are TGTGCCAGCAGCTCACAGGGGCGGGATGAG. The encoded protein is CASSSQGRDE. The entire CDR3 is CASSSQGRDEQFF.

Remarks on this clone: The sequenced fragment ends 3 residues before the CDR3 boundary, so the rest is inferred from the germline J gene. The gene calls are TRBV10-3 and TRBJ2-3, with TRBD2 matching 14 bases. Germline-derived CDR1 and CDR2 are ENHRY and SYGVKD. After removal of 6 bases from V and 6 bases from J, the junction contained 5 bases not matched to a gene. The CDR3 is made up of 15 amino acids. The CDR3 spells CAISGLAGGRDTQYF. The CDR3 bases that were read are TGTGCCATCAGCGGACTAGCGGGGGGAAGGGATACG.

Concerning this clone itself: The junction does not match germline at one end; this may be a read error. The CDR3 is cut off 3 residues early in the read; its end comes from the germline J gene. The V gene is TRBV4-2, the J gene TRBJ2-2; 10 nucleotides agree with TRBD1. This CDR3 spans 16 amino acids. CDR1 is LGHNA and CDR2 is YNFKEQ in the germline V gene. The CDR3 bases that were read are TGCGCCAGCAGCGACAGGGGGCGAGGGGACACCGGGGAG. Residues: CASSDRGRGDTGE. The full-length CDR3 reads as CASSDRGRGDTGELFF.

For this clone: The sequenced fragment ends 3 residues before the CDR3 boundary, so the rest is inferred from the germline J gene. The rearrangement joins TRBV10-3 to TRBJ2-3; 10 positions agree with TRBD2. Germline assignment: CDR1 ENHRY and CDR2 SYGVKD. The CDR3 loop spans 19 amino acids. The ends lost 6 bases at V and 0 bases at J; junction bases unmatched: 15. The CDR3 here is CAISEGLAGAVVSTDTQYF. The CDR3 bases that were read are TGTGCCATCAGCGAAGGCCTAGCGGGGGCCGTGGTTAGCACAGATACG.